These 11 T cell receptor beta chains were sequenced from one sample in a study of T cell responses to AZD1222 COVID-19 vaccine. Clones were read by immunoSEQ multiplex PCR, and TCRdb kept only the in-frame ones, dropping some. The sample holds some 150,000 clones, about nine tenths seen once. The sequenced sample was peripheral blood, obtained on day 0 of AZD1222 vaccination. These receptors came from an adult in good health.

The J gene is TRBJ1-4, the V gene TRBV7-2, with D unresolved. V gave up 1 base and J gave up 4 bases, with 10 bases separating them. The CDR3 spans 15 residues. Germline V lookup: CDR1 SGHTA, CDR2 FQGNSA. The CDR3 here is CASSLVVSVNEKLFF. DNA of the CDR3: TGTGCCAGCAGCTTAGTTGTTTCGGTTAATGAAAAACTGTTTTTT.

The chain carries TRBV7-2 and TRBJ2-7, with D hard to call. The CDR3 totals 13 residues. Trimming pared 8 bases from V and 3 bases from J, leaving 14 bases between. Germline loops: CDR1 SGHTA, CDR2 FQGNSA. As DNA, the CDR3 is TGTGCCAGCGTACCCCGTGGGGACTACGAGCAGTACTTC. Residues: CASVPRGDYEQYF. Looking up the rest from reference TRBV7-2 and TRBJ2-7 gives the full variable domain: GAGVSQSPSNKVTEKGKDVELRCDPISGHTALYWYRQSLGQGLEFLIYFQGNSAPDKSGLPSDRFSAERTGGSVSTLTIQRTQQEDSAVYLCASVPRGDYEQYFGPGTRLTVT.

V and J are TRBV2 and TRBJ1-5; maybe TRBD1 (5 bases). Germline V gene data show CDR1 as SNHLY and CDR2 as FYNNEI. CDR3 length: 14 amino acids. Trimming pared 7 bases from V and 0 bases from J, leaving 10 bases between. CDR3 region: CASKGQNSNQPQHF. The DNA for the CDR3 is TGTGCCAGCAAAGGACAAAATAGCAATCAGCCCCAGCATTTT.

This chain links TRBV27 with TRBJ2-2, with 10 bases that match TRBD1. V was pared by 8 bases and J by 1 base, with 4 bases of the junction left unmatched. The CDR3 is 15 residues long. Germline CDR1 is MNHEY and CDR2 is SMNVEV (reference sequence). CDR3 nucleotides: TGTGCCAGCTTGGGACAGGGGATGAACACCGGGGAGCTGTTTTTT. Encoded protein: CASLGQGMNTGELFF.

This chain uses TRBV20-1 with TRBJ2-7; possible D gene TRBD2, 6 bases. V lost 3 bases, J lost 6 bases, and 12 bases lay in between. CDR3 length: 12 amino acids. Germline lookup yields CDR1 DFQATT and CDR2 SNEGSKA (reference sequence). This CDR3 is CSASVLAIEQYF. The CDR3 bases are TGCAGTGCTAGTGTACTAGCTATCGAGCAGTACTTC.

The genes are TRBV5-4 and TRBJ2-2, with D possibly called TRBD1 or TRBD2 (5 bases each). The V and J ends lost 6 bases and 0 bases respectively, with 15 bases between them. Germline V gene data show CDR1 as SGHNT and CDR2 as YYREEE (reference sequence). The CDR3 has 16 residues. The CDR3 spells CASTRAGTSNTGELFF. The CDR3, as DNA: TGTGCCAGCACCAGAGCAGGGACCTCGAACACCGGGGAGCTGTTTTTT.

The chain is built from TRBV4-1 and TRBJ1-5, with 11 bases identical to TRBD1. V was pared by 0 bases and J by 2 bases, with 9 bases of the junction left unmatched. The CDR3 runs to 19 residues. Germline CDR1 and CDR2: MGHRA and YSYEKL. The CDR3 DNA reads TGCGCCAGCAGCCAAGAGCCTAGTGGACAGGGGGCTGGCAATCAGCCCCAGCATTTT. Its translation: CASSQEPSGQGAGNQPQHF.

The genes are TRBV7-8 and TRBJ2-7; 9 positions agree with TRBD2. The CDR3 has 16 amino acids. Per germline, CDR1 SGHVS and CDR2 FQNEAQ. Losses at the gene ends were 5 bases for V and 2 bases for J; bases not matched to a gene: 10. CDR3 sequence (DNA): TGTGCCAGCAGCCCAATCGGGACTAGCAGCACCTACGAGCAGTACTTC. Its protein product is CASSPIGTSSTYEQYF.

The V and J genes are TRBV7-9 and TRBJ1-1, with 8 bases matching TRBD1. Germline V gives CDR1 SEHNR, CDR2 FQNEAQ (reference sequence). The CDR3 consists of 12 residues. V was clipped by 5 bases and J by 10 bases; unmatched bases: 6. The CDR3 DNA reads TGTGCCAGCAGCGACACCCAGGGGGCAGCTTTCTTT. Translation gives CASSDTQGAAFF.

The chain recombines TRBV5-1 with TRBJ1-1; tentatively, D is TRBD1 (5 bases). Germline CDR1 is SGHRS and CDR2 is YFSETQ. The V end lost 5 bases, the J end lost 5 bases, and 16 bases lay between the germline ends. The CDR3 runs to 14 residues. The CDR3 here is CASRSGEARTEAFF. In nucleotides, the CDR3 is TGCGCCAGCAGGTCGGGGGAGGCTAGAACTGAAGCTTTCTTT.

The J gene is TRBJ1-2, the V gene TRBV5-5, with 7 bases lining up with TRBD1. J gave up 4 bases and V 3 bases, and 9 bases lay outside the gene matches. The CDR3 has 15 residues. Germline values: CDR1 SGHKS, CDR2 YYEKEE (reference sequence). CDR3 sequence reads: CASSSPRQGSYGYTF. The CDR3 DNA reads TGTGCCAGCAGCTCCCCCAGACAGGGTAGCTATGGCTACACCTTC.